The 14 T cell receptor beta chains below come from one sample, sequenced in a study of cytomegalovirus exposure and HLA in healthy donors. PCR amplification relied on 60 Vbeta primers (plus 13 Jbeta primers). The table came from immunoSEQ multiplex PCR; TCRdb's copy has only in-frame clones and leaves some out. The sample shows 130,000 or so clones, approximately 80% of them seen only once. Source material: PBMCs. The receptors come from a woman under 30 in good health and CMV-seronegative.

The chain joins TRBV18 to TRBJ2-2; a weak D match, TRBD2 (5 bases). Between the trimmed V and J ends, which lost 3 bases and 7 bases, there was a span of 12 bases. Germline-derived CDR1 and CDR2 are KGHSH and LQKENI. The length of the CDR3 is 14 residues. The CDR3 DNA follows: TGTGCCAGCTCACCGGGCGCCCGGGGCGGGGAGCTGTTTTTT. As protein: CASSPGARGGELFF.

The chain recombines TRBV6-1 with TRBJ1-3; 9 bases align to TRBD1. V gave up 0 bases and J gave up 5 bases; unmatched junction bases: 8. The CDR3 has 17 amino acids. The germline V gene has CDR1 MNHNS and CDR2 SASEGT. CDR3 residues: CASSEAGDRAPRNTIYF. In DNA, the CDR3 is TGTGCCAGCAGTGAAGCGGGGGACAGGGCCCCTAGAAACACCATATATTTT.

This clone was seen more than once but under ten times. This rearrangement joins TRBV28 to TRBJ2-5; possibly TRBD1 for D (6 bases). The CDR3 sequence is 15 residues long. Deletions cut 5 bases from V and 4 bases from J, with 17 bases between. CDR1 MDHEN and CDR2 SYDVKM come from the germline V gene. CDR3 sequence (DNA): TGTGCCAGCAGTCCAGGGGCGGGTGGGGCAGAGACCCAGTACTTC. It encodes CASSPGAGGAETQYF. The full variable domain, its missing parts supplied by reference TRBV28 and TRBJ2-5, is DVKVTQSSRYLVKRTGEKVFLECVQDMDHENMFWYRQDPGLGLRLIYFSYDVKMKEKGDIPEGYSVSREKKERFSLILESASTNQTSMYLCASSPGAGGAETQYFGPGTRLLVL.

The genes are TRBV19 and TRBJ2-1; TRBD2 aligns across 7 bases. There are 15 residues in the CDR3. Trimming at V came to 5 bases and at J to 4 bases, leaving 8 bases not matched to a gene. CDR1 and CDR2 from the germline V gene are LNHDA and SQIVND (reference sequence). The CDR3 reads CASSLGGAGYNEQFF. The CDR3 DNA reads TGTGCCAGTAGTCTGGGAGGGGCGGGTTACAATGAGCAGTTCTTC. Full variable domain (missing parts from reference TRBV19 and TRBJ2-1): DGGITQSPKYLFRKEGQNVTLSCEQNLNHDAMYWYRQDPGQGLRLIYYSQIVNDFQKGDIAEGYSVSREKKESFPLTVTSAQKNPTAFYLCASSLGGAGYNEQFFGPGTRLTVL.

The V gene is TRBV15, the J gene TRBJ2-1; the match to TRBD2 covers 8 bases. The V and J ends lost 0 bases and 7 bases, in that order; junction bases with no gene match: 2. The CDR3 is made up of 14 amino acids. The V gene's germline CDR1 is LNHNV and CDR2 YYDKDF (reference sequence). This CDR3 reads CATSREREGNEQFF. The CDR3 DNA reads TGTGCCACCAGCAGAGAACGGGAGGGTAATGAGCAGTTCTTC.

The chain combines TRBV9 with TRBJ1-1, with D unresolved. The V and J ends lost 4 bases and 2 bases respectively, with 12 bases between them. CDR1 and CDR2 from the germline V gene are SGDLS and YYNGEE. CDR3 size: 14 residues. The CDR3 loop reads CASSTWWSNTEAFF. The CDR3 DNA reads as TGTGCCAGCAGCACATGGTGGAGCAACACTGAAGCTTTCTTT.

The genes are TRBV6-6 and TRBJ1-1; 11 bases are shared with TRBD1. The CDR3 contains 14 residues. The V segment lost 2 bases and the J segment 5 bases; nucleotides outside the gene matches: 1. Germline V gene sequence: CDR1 MNHNY, CDR2 SVGAGI (reference sequence). The CDR3 DNA reads TGTGCCAGCAGTTACGGACAGGGGGCTACTGAAGCTTTCTTT. It codes for CASSYGQGATEAFF.

This clone was observed once. The chain uses TRBV2 and TRBJ2-3; 13 bases match TRBD2. The CDR3 length is 15 residues. Germline values: CDR1 SNHLY, CDR2 FYNNEI. V lost 7 bases to trimming and J lost 5 bases; unmatched junction nucleotides: 6. The CDR3: CASIQLAGGGDTQYF. In DNA form, the CDR3 reads TGTGCCAGCATTCAACTAGCGGGGGGGGGAGATACGCAGTATTTT.

This clone was recorded a few times. The chain is built from TRBV5-4 and TRBJ2-5; D is perhaps TRBD1 (6 bases). The DNA end is a closer match to TRBJ2-7, so the J assignment may be wrong. The CDR3 length is 15 residues. Germline-derived CDR1 and CDR2 are SGHNT and YYREEE (reference sequence). CDR3 protein: CASSLGAGVSYEQYF. The CDR3, as DNA: TGTGCCAGCAGCTTGGGGGCAGGGGTTTCCTACGAGCAGTACTTC.

For the CDR3, the DNA is TGTGCCAGTAGTATGAACCTTGGGGACAGTAGGCTATCACCCCTCCACTTT. The encoded protein is CASSMNLGDSRLSPLHF. This chain connects TRBV19 to TRBJ1-6, with TRBD1 matching 7 bases. The trim removed 3 bases at V and 10 bases at J, leaving 15 bases unmatched. The CDR3 is 17 amino acids. Germline CDR1 LNHDA, CDR2 SQIVND (reference sequence).

The chain combines TRBV6-1 with TRBJ1-2; a possible D gene is TRBD1 (5 bases). Trimming shortened V by 3 bases and J by 9 bases, and 17 bases separated the two germline ends. The CDR3 totals 14 residues. Per germline, CDR1 MNHNS and CDR2 SASEGT. CDR3 amino acids: CASSDEWDSRSYTF. The DNA for the CDR3 is TGTGCCAGCAGTGACGAGTGGGACTCCCGGAGCTACACCTTC.

This rearrangement joins TRBV5-1 to TRBJ2-1, with 7 bases identical to TRBD2. The length of the CDR3 is 15 residues. Germline V gene data show CDR1 as SGHRS and CDR2 as YFSETQ. J was trimmed by 4 bases and V by 4 bases; bases with no gene match: 8. This CDR3 is CASSTGLTPYNEQFF. The CDR3 nucleotides read TGCGCCAGCAGCACGGGACTAACTCCGTACAATGAGCAGTTCTTC.

The chain carries TRBV6-4 and TRBJ2-1; 8 bases align to TRBD2. CDR1 is MRHNA, CDR2 SNTAGT, per germline. Unmatched junction bases numbered 8, after V lost 6 bases and J lost 4 bases. The CDR3 sequence is 15 residues long. The CDR3 spells CASSDVAGGYNEQFF. In DNA form, the CDR3 reads TGTGCCAGCAGCGATGTGGCGGGAGGATACAATGAGCAGTTCTTC.

This clone showed up just once. The gene calls are TRBV28 and TRBJ1-1; D not resolved. CDR1 is MDHEN and CDR2 is SYDVKM in the germline V gene. Trimming removed 5 bases at V and 0 bases at J, with 16 bases between. This CDR3 is built from 16 residues. Here the CDR3 DNA reads TGTGCCAGCAGTCCCTTGACCCTGGACTTGAACACTGAAGCTTTCTTT. It yields the protein CASSPLTLDLNTEAFF.